This T cell receptor (beta chain) stems from a study of cytomegalovirus exposure and HLA in healthy donors. It was with 60 Vbeta and 13 Jbeta primers that the PCR ran. Sequenced by immunoSEQ multiplex PCR; TCRdb stores in-frame clones only, minus some. The sample records over 150,000 clones, 70% to 80% being singletons. CDR3 length: 15 residues. V was cut by 1 base and J by 4 bases, with 10 bases left in between. CDR1 and CDR2 from the germline V gene are KGHSH and LQKENI. The chain employs TRBV18 and TRBJ1-4; no clear D gene. Specimen: PBMCs. The TCR comes from a man aged 55 to 70 in good health and CMV-seronegative. CDR3 nucleotides: TGTGCCAGCTCACCACGCGGATTATTTAATGAAAAACTGTTTTTT. Translated: CASSPRGLFNEKLFF.